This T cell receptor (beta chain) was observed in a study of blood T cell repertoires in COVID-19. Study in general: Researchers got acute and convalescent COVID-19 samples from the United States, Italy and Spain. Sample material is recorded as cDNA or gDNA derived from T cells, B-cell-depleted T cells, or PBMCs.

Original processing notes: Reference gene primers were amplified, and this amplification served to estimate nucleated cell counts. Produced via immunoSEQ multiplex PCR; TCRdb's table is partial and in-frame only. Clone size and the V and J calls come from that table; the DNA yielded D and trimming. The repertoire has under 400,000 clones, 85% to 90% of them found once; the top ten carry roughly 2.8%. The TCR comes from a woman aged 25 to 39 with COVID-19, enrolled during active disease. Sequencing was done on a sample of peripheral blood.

DNA of the CDR3: TGTGCCAGCAGACGAGGGGGCGGTGAGACCCAGTACTTC. Residues: CASRRGGGETQYF. The V and J genes are TRBV6-5 and TRBJ2-5; 7 nucleotides line up with TRBD1. V gave up 6 bases and J gave up 5 bases; unmatched junction bases: 6. Looked up from germline, CDR1 is MNHEY and CDR2 is SVGAGI. This CDR3 has 13 amino acids.